Listed below are T cell receptor beta chains from one sample, sequenced in a study of CD8 T cells in Susac syndrome. TCRdb re-called the immunoSEQ multiplex PCR reads through MiXCR, storing one row per CDR3 protein. The sample consists of about 210,000 distinct CDR3 sequences, 95% of them appearing once. Material: CD4+ T cells from PBMCs. These receptors originate from a human donor with multiple sclerosis. The CDR3 runs from the conserved cysteine through the conserved F or W. The order of the fields is V gene, J gene, D gene, CDR3 protein, CDR3 DNA. A D gene is named only where the DNA matches it firmly.

v_call: TRBV20-1; j_call: TRBJ2-1; d_call: TRBD1; cdr3_aa: CSARTGGDEQFF; cdr3_nt: TGCAGTGCTCGGACAGGGGGCGATGAGCAGTTCTTC
v_call: TRBV20-1; j_call: TRBJ2-1; d_call: .; cdr3_aa: CSARGQESSYNEQFF; cdr3_nt: TGCAGTGCTAGAGGACAGGAAAGCTCCTACAATGAGCAGTTCTTC
v_call: TRBV18; j_call: TRBJ1-1; d_call: .; cdr3_aa: CASSPETGKNTEAFF; cdr3_nt: TGTGCCAGCTCCCCTGAGACCGGGAAGAACACTGAAGCTTTCTTT
v_call: TRBV12-3/TRBV12-4; j_call: TRBJ1-5; d_call: .; cdr3_aa: CASSLTDSNQPQHF; cdr3_nt: TGTGCCAGCAGTCTGACAGATAGCAATCAGCCCCAGCATTTT
v_call: TRBV18; j_call: TRBJ2-7; d_call: .; cdr3_aa: CASSSSEAYEQYF; cdr3_nt: TGTGCCAGCTCTTCTAGTGAGGCCTACGAGCAGTACTTC
v_call: TRBV7-2; j_call: TRBJ1-5; d_call: .; cdr3_aa: CASSPQLGGHQPQHF; cdr3_nt: TGTGCCAGCAGCCCGCAACTCGGGGGCCATCAGCCCCAGCATTTT
v_call: TRBV9; j_call: TRBJ1-6; d_call: TRBD1; cdr3_aa: CASTDRDSGESPLHF; cdr3_nt: TGTGCCAGCACCGACCGGGACAGTGGAGAGTCACCCCTCCACTTT
v_call: TRBV24-1; j_call: TRBJ2-5; d_call: .; cdr3_aa: CATSDSGIQETQYF; cdr3_nt: TGTGCCACCAGTGATTCAGGGATACAAGAGACCCAGTACTTC
v_call: TRBV20-1; j_call: TRBJ2-3; d_call: .; cdr3_aa: CSASAPPTDTQYF; cdr3_nt: TGCAGTGCTTCCGCCCCCCCCACAGATACGCAGTATTTT
v_call: TRBV20-1; j_call: TRBJ2-2; d_call: .; cdr3_aa: CRAWHPTGELFF; cdr3_nt: TGCAGGGCCTGGCACCCCACCGGGGAGCTGTTTTTT